The TCR beta chain under discussion was sequenced for a study of CD8+ T cells in alopecia areata. Concerning this clone itself: As yet, its antigen is unknown.

Trimming stripped 5 bases from V and 5 bases from J, with 9 bases between. This CDR3 contains 12 residues. Looked up from germline, CDR1 is KGHSH and CDR2 is LQKENI. For about 5 patients, CD4+ cells were sorted into CD25+CD127- cells. Peripheral blood samples and lesional scalp punch biopsies were obtained from alopecia areata patients. The authors sorted CD4+ and CD8+ T cells from PBMCs. Study-wide results and limits: Normal-skin resident alphabeta T cells also appear among scalp sample sequences. Between patients, shared TCR sequences were less clear than in mice. This was possibly due in part to HLA diversity in the patient population.

RNA extraction and reverse transcription yielded cDNA as sequencing template. Here immunoSEQ multiplex PCR was the method, and the copy in TCRdb shows in-frame clones only, minus some. The repertoire holds roughly 40,000 clones, with under 65% as singletons. The material sequenced was CD4+ Tregs sorted from blood. This sequence originates from a human donor with alopecia areata. This chain joins TRBV18 and TRBJ1-1; tentative D call: TRBD1 (5 bases). This CDR3 reads CASSADRTEAFF. The CDR3, as DNA: TGTGCCAGCTCAGCAGACAGAACTGAAGCTTTCTTT.